These 5 T cell receptor beta chains were all obtained from the same sample, sequenced in a study of identifying expanded T cells in peripheral blood. Profiling relied on immunoSEQ multiplex PCR, and the TCRdb table lists in-frame clones only, not all of them. The sample has approximately 92,000 clones; 80% to 90% are singletons. The specimen sequenced was blood. These receptors originate from a person aged 18 to 70 in good health.

V and J are TRBV11-2 and TRBJ1-2, with 8 bases that match TRBD1. The CDR3 consists of 15 residues. The V gene's germline CDR1 is SGHAT and CDR2 FQNNGV. J was trimmed by 3 bases and V by 1 base; bases with no gene match: 4. CDR3 protein: CASSLAGQGHYGYTF. In DNA form, the CDR3 reads TGTGCCAGCAGCTTAGCCGGACAGGGCCACTATGGCTACACCTTC. Variable domain in full (rest from reference TRBV11-2 and TRBJ1-2): EAGVAQSPRYKIIEKRQSVAFWCNPISGHATLYWYQQILGQGPKLLIQFQNNGVVDDSQLPKDRFSAERLKGVDSTLKIQPAKLEDSAVYLCASSLAGQGHYGYTFGSGTRLTVV.

The chain links TRBV5-1 to TRBJ1-2, with D uncertain. Per the germline V gene, CDR1 is SGHRS and CDR2 is YFSETQ. The CDR3 totals 16 residues. The V gene lost 1 base and the J gene lost 8 bases, with 21 bases spanning the gap. The DNA for the CDR3 is TGCGCCAGCAGCTTGTGGGAATCGGGGTCCACCTCAGGCTACACCTTC. Its translation is CASSLWESGSTSGYTF.

V gene TRBV18 combines with J gene TRBJ1-1, with a weak D call TRBD1 (5 bases). This CDR3 region has 14 residues. CDR1 KGHSH and CDR2 LQKENI come from the germline V gene. With 6 bases removed from V and 4 bases from J, the gap between germline ends came to 15 bases. The chain's CDR3 is CASSPANRFTEAFF. CDR3 bases: TGTGCCAGCTCTCCGGCGAACAGGTTCACTGAAGCTTTCTTT. The full variable domain, with the rest looked up from reference TRBV18 and TRBJ1-1, is NAGVMQNPRHLVRRRGQEARLRCSPMKGHSHVYWYRQLPEEGLKFMVYLQKENIIDESGMPKERFSAEFPKEGPSILRIQQVVRGDSAAYFCASSPANRFTEAFFGQGTRLTVV.

The chain uses TRBV19 and TRBJ1-1, with 7 bases that match TRBD1. This CDR3 comprises 13 residues. Germline V gene sequence: CDR1 LNHDA, CDR2 SQIVND (reference sequence). J lost 5 bases, V lost 6 bases, and 6 bases had no gene match. The CDR3 loop reads CASRKTGNTEAFF. In DNA, the CDR3 is TGTGCCAGTAGAAAGACAGGGAATACTGAAGCTTTCTTT.

The rearrangement joins TRBV7-2 to TRBJ2-1; the D gene is possibly TRBD2 (5 bases). Germline CDR1 SGHTA, CDR2 FQGNSA. This CDR3 spans 16 amino acids. Trimming pared 1 base from V and 0 bases from J, leaving 10 bases between. Here the CDR3 reads CASSLGGSSSYNEQFF. CDR3 coding DNA: TGTGCCAGCAGCTTAGGTGGGAGCAGCTCCTACAATGAGCAGTTCTTC.